Included here is one T cell receptor (beta chain) sequence, with context. What it binds is not known. An end of the junction does not agree with germline; a read error may underlie this. CDR1 is DFQATT and CDR2 is SNEGSKA in the germline V gene (reference sequence). CDR3 length: 11 amino acids. The entry originates in a study of CD8+CD57+ T cells in acquired aplastic anemia. Study background: Sorted cells (CD4+ and CD8+) yielded DNA amounts that averaged approximately 3.1 ug. Healthy donors averaged about 10 million reads for CD4+ cells. General study findings and limits: Patients had approximately 30 CD8+ CDR3 sequences in common with controls (the shared set). Between the patient and control groups, CD8+ Simpson's diversity did not differ significantly.

The study profiled TCR beta VDJ and CDR3 using genomic DNA as template. TCRdb re-derived calls from the reads in MiXCR, one entry per CDR3 protein. The sample includes hundreds of thousands of distinct CDR3 sequences, approximately 70% of them seen just once. The specimen sequenced was sorted CD4+, CD8+, or CD8+CD57+ T cells (not recorded which) from PBMCs. The genes are TRBV20-1 and TRBJ1-6; weak D call: TRBD1 (5 bases). This clonotype originated in a human donor in good health, serving as a control. The CDR3 here is CSARRGGYEPF. DNA for the CDR3: TGCAGTGCTAGGAGGGGCGGCTACGAGCCCTTT.